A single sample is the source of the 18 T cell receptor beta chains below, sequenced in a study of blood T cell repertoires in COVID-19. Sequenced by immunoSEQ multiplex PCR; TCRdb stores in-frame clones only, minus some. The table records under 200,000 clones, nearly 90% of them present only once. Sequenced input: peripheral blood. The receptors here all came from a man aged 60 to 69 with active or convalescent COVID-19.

CDR3 amino acids: CASSVGRGPYNEQFF. CDR3 DNA: TGTGCCAGCAGCGTAGGGCGGGGGCCTTACAATGAGCAGTTCTTC. The V gene is TRBV9, the J gene TRBJ2-1; perhaps TRBD2 as D (7 bases). This CDR3 has 15 amino acids. Looked up from germline, CDR1 is SGDLS and CDR2 is YYNGEE. V lost 0 bases to trimming and J lost 4 bases, with 11 bases between them.

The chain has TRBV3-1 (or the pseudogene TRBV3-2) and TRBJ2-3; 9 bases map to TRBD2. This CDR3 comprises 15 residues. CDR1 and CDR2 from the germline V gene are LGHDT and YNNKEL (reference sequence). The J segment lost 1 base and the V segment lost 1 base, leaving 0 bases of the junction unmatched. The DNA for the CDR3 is TGTGCCAGCAGCCAAGGGACTAGCGGCACAGATACGCAGTATTTT. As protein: CASSQGTSGTDTQYF.

The CDR3 region is CAGSQLAGGRNEQFF. CDR3 coding DNA: TGTGCCGGAAGCCAACTAGCGGGGGGGAGGAATGAGCAGTTCTTC. The rearrangement links TRBV2 to TRBJ2-1, with 13 bases that match TRBD2. V lost 11 bases to trimming and J lost 7 bases; unmatched junction nucleotides: 11. Per the germline V gene, CDR1 is SNHLY and CDR2 is FYNNEI. The CDR3 is 15 amino acids.

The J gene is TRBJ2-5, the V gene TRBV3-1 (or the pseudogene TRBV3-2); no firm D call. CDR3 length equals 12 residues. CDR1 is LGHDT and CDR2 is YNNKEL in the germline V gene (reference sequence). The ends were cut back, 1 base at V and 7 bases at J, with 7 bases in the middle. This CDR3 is CASSQVQATQYF. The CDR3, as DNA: TGTGCCAGCAGCCAAGTGCAGGCGACCCAGTACTTC.

The CDR3 spells CASTPLTGVRGYTF. The CDR3 bases are TGTGCCAGTACCCCCCTGACAGGGGTGAGGGGCTACACCTTC. V and J are TRBV19 and TRBJ1-2; 8 nucleotides line up with TRBD1. CDR1 and CDR2 from the germline V gene are LNHDA and SQIVND (reference sequence). This CDR3 region has 14 residues. Trimming removed 7 bases from V and 8 bases from J; junction bases left unmatched: 12. Complete variable domain (other parts from reference TRBV19 and TRBJ1-2): DGGITQSPKYLFRKEGQNVTLSCEQNLNHDAMYWYRQDPGQGLRLIYYSQIVNDFQKGDIAEGYSVSREKKESFPLTVTSAQKNPTAFYLCASTPLTGVRGYTFGSGTRLTVV.

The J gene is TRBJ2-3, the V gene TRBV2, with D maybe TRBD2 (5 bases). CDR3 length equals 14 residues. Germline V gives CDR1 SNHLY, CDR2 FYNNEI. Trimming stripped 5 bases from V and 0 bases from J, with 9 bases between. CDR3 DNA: TGTGCCAGCAGTTGGGAGCGGAGCACAGATACGCAGTATTTT. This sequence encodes CASSWERSTDTQYF. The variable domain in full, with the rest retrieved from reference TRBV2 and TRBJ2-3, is EPEVTQTPSHQVTQMGQEVILRCVPISNHLYFYWYRQILGQKVEFLVSFYNNEISEKSEIFDDQFSVERPDGSNFTLKIRSTKLEDSAMYFCASSWERSTDTQYFGPGTRLTVL.

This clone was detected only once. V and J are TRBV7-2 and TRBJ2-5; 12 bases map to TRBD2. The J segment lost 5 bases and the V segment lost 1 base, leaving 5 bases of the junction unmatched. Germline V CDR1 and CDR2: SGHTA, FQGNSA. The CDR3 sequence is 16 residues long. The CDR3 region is CASSLGASGGAETQYF. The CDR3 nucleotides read TGTGCCAGCAGCTTAGGCGCTAGCGGGGGGGCGGAGACCCAGTACTTC.

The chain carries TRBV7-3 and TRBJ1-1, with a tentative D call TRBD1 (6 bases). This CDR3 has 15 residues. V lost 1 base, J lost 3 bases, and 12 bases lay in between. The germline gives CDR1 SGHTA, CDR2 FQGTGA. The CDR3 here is CASSLIGGPDTEAFF. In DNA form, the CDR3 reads TGTGCCAGCAGCTTAATCGGGGGGCCAGACACTGAAGCTTTCTTT.

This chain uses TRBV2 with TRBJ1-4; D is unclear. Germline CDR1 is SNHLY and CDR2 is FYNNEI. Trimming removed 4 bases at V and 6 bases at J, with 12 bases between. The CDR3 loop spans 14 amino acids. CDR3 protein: CASSVRAGYEKLFF. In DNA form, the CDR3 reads TGTGCCAGCAGTGTTAGGGCGGGGTATGAAAAACTGTTTTTT.

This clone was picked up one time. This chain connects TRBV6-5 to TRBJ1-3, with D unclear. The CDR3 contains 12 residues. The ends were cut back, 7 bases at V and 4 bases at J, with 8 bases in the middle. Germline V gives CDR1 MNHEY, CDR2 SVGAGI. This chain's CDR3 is CASKSQGNTIYF. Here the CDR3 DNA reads TGTGCCAGCAAGTCACAGGGAAACACCATATATTTT.

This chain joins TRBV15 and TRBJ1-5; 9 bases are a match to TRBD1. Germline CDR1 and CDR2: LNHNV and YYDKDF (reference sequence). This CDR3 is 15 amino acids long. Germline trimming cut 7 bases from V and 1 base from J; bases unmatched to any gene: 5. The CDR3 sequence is CATTRQGGSNQPQHF. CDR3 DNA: TGTGCCACCACCCGACAGGGGGGGAGCAATCAGCCCCAGCATTTT.

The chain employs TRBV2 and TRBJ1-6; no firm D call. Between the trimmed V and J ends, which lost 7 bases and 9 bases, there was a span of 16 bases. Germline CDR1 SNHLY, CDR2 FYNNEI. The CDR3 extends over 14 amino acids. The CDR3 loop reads CASKTGGNLSPLHF. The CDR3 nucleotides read TGTGCCAGCAAAACGGGAGGGAATCTTTCACCCCTCCACTTT.

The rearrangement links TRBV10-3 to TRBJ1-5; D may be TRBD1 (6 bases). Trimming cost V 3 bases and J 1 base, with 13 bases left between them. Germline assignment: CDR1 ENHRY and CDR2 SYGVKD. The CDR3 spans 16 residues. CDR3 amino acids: CAISDQGSTSNQPQHF. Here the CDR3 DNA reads TGTGCCATCAGTGATCAGGGGTCGACGAGCAATCAGCCCCAGCATTTT.

The CDR3 nucleotides are TGTGCCAGCAGCTCCTACAGGGGGAGCTCCTATAATTCACCCCTCCACTTT. Amino acids: CASSSYRGSSYNSPLHF. This sequence joins TRBV7-8 and TRBJ1-6; TRBD1 agrees at 8 bases. V trimming: 4 bases; J trimming: 0 bases; junction bases outside the gene matches: 5. This CDR3 has 17 amino acids. Germline-derived CDR1 and CDR2 are SGHVS and FQNEAQ.

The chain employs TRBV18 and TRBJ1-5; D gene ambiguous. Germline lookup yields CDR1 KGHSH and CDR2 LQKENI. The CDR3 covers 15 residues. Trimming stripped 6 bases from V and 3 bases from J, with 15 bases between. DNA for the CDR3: TGTGCCAGCTCGCCCACGGGAGGGAACAATCAGCCCCAGCATTTT. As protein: CASSPTGGNNQPQHF.

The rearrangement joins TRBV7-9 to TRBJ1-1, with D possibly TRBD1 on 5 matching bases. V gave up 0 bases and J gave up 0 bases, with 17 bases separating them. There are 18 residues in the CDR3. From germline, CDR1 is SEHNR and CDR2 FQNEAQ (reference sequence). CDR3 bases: TGTGCCAGCAGCTTAGCGCTGAGGAAGGGGTACATGAACACTGAAGCTTTCTTT. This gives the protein CASSLALRKGYMNTEAFF.

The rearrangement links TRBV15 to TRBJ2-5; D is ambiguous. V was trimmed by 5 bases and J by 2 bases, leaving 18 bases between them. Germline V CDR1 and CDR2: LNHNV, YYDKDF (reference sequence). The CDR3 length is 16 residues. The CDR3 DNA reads TGTGCCACCAGCCGCGGTAGGCTAGATCTACAAGAGACCCAGTACTTC. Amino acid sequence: CATSRGRLDLQETQYF. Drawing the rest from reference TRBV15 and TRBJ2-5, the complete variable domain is DAMVIQNPRYQVTQFGKPVTLSCSQTLNHNVMYWYQQKSSQAPKLLFHYYDKDFNNEADTPDNFQSRRPNTSFCFLDIRSPGLGDTAMYLCATSRGRLDLQETQYFGPGTRLLVL.

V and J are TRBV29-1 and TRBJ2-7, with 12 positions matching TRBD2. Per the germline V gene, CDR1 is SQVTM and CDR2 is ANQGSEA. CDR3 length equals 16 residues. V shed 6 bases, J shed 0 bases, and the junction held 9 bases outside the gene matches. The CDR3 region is CSVMRTSGVLSYEQYF. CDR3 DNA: TGCAGCGTCATGAGGACTAGCGGGGTCCTCTCCTACGAGCAGTACTTC.